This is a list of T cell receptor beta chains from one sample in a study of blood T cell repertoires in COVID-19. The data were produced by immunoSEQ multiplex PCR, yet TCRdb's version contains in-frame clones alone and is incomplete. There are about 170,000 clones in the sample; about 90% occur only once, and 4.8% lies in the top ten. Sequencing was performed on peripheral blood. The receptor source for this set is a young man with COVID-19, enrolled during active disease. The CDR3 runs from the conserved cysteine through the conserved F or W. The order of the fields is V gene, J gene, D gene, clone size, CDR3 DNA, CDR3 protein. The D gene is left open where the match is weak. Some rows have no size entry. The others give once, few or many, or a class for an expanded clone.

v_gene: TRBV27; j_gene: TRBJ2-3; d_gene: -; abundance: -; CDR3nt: TGTGCCAGCCGTTCACTTTCTAGCACAGATACGCAGTATTTT; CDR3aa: CASRSLSSTDTQYF
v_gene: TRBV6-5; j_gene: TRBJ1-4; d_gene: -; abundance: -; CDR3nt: TGTGCCAGCAGTCCAATTATGGCGGCAAGGCTGTTTTTT; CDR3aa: CASSPIMAARLFF
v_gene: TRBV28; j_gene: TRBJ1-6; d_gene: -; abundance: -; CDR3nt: TGTGCCAGCAGTTTCAGAGCAGGTTCCTATAATTCACCCCTCCACTTT; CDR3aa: CASSFRAGSYNSPLHF
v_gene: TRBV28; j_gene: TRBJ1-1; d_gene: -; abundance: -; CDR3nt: TGTGCCAGCAGTTTATGGGACAGCTTAAACACTGAAGCTTTCTTT; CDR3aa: CASSLWDSLNTEAFF
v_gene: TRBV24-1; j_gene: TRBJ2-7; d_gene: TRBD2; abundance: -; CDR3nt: TGTGCCACCAGTGATTCGGGAGGAGCAACCTACGAGCAGTACTTC; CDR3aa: CATSDSGGATYEQYF
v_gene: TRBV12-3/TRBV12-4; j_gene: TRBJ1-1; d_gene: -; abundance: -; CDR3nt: TGTGCCAGCAGTTTAGTGAGGTACACTGAAGCTTTCTTT; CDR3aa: CASSLVRYTEAFF
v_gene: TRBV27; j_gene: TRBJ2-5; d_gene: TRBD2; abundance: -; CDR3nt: TGTGCCAGCAGTTTTGCGGGAGATGCGCAAGAGACCCAGTACTTC; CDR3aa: CASSFAGDAQETQYF
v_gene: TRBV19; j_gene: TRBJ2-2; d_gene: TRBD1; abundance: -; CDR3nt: TGTGCCAGTAGTATAGTCTTAATAATCGGGACAGGGACCAACACCGGGGAGCTGTTTTTT; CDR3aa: CASSIVLIIGTGTNTGELFF
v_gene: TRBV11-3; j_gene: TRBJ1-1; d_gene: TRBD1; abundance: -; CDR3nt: TGTGCCAGCAGCTTAGGGGGATCAGGGGGCACTGAAGCTTTCTTT; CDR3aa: CASSLGGSGGTEAFF
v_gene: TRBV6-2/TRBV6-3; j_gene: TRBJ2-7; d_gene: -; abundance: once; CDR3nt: TGTGCCAGCAGTTACTCGTGGCTCTCCCTCTCCTACGAGCAGTACTTC; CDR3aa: CASSYSWLSLSYEQYF
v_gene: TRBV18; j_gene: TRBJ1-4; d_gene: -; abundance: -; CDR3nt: TGTGCCAGCTCACCGGTCGTCTCGACAGCAAATGAAAAACTGTTTTTT; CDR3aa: CASSPVVSTANEKLFF
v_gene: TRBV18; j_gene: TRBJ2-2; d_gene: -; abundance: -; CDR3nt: TGTGCCAGCTCAGGGCAGGGAAACACCGGGGAGCTGTTTTTT; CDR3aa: CASSGQGNTGELFF
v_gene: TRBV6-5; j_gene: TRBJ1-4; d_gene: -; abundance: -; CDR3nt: TGTGCCAGCAGTTACGACAGAGCTAATGAAAAACTGTTTTTT; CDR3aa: CASSYDRANEKLFF
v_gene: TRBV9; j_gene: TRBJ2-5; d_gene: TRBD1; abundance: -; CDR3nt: TGTGCCAGCAGCCCGGGACAGGGTGATGAGACCCAGTACTTC; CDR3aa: CASSPGQGDETQYF
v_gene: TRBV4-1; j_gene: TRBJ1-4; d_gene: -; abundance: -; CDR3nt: TGCGCCAGCAGCCAAGATAGAAGGGGCGCCTTTAATGAAAAACTGTTTTTT; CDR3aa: CASSQDRRGAFNEKLFF
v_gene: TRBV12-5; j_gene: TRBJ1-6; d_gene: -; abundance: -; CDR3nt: TGTGCTAGCTCCCCCGGGCCTGGAGGGGCTGACGATTCACCCCTCCACTTT; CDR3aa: CASSPGPGGADDSPLHF
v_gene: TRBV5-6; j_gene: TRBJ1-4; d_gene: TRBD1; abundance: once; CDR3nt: TGTGCCAGCAGCTCGGGACAGGGCTCTGAAAAACTGTTTTTT; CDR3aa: CASSSGQGSEKLFF
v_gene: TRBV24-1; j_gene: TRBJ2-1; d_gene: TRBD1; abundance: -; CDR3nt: TGTGCCACCAGTGAGCGGGGACAGGGGGTAGGGAATGAGCAGTTCTTC; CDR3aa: CATSERGQGVGNEQFF
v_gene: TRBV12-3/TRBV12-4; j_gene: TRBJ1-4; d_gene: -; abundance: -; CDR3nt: TGTGCCAGCAGTTTAGGTGGGAGCGTAAAACTGTTTTTT; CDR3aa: CASSLGGSVKLFF
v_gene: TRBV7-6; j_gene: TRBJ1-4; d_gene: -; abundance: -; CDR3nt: TGTGCCAGCAGCTTCAGTGAAAAACTGTTTTTT; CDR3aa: CASSFSEKLFF
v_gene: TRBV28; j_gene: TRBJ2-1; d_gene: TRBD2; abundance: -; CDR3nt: TGTGCCAGCAGCCGCCGACTAGCCCAAAGGAGGAATGAGCAGTTCTTC; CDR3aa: CASSRRLAQRRNEQFF
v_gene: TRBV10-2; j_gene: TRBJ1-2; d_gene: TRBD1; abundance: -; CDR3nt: TGCGCCAGCAGTGAGTCGATGGGACAGCCCGTGCCCTATGGCTACACCTTC; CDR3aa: CASSESMGQPVPYGYTF
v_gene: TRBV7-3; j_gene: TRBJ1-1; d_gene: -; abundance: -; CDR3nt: TGTGCCAGCAGCTTAGACGGGAACTCTAAATCCACTGAAGCTTTCTTT; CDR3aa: CASSLDGNSKSTEAFF
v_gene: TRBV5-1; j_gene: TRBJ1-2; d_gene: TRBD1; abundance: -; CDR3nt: TGCGCCAGCAGGAGGACAGGGGAGAACTATGGCTACACCTTC; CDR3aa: CASRRTGENYGYTF
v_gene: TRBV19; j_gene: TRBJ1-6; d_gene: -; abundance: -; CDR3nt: TGTGCCAGTAACTCGGTGAACAGGCGACCCTATAATTCACCCCTCCACTTT; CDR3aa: CASNSVNRRPYNSPLHF
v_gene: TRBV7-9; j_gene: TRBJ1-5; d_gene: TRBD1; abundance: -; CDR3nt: TGTGCCAGCAGCGTACAGGGGGCCCATCAGCCCCAGCATTTT; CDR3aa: CASSVQGAHQPQHF
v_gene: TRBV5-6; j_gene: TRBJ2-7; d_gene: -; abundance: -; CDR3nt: TGTGCCAGCAGCTTGGCCCGTAGAGGAGGGATCGAGCAGTACTTC; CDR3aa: CASSLARRGGIEQYF
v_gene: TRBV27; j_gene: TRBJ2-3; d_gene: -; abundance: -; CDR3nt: TGTGCCAGCAGTTTATCCGTGGCAGGGGGCACAGATACGCAGTATTTT; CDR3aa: CASSLSVAGGTDTQYF
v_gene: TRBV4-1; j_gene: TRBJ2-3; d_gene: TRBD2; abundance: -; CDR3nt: TGCGCCAGCAGCCAAGGCCCCGGGGTAGCGGGATTGTCTGATACGCAGTATTTT; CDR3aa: CASSQGPGVAGLSDTQYF
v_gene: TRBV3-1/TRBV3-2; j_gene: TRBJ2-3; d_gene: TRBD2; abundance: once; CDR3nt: TGTGCCAGCAGCCGAAGGACTAGCGGGAGCACAGATACGCAGTATTTT; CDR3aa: CASSRRTSGSTDTQYF
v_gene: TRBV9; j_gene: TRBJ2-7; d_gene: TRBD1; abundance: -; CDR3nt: TGTGCCAGCAGCCTGGGACAGGGGGACTACGAGCAGTACTTC; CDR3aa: CASSLGQGDYEQYF
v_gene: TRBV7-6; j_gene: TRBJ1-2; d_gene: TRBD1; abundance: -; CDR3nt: TGTGCCAGCAGCCCCGGGACAGGGGGCTCTTCTGACTATGGCTACACCTTC; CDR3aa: CASSPGTGGSSDYGYTF
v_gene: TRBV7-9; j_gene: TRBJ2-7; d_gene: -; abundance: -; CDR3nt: TGTGCCAGCAGCTTACAGGGTGTCTACGAGCAGTACTTC; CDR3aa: CASSLQGVYEQYF
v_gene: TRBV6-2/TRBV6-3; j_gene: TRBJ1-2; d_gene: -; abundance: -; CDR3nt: TGTGCCAGCAGCCATGACTTGGGCTATGGCTACACCTTC; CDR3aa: CASSHDLGYGYTF
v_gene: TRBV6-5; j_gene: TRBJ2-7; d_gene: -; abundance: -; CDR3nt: TGTGCCAGCAATCCAACGACTAGCTCCTACGAGCAGTACTTC; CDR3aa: CASNPTTSSYEQYF
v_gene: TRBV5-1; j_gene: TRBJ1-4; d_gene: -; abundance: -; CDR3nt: TGCGCCACCTCGATCCGGGGGAATGGTAATGAAAAACTGTTTTTT; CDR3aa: CATSIRGNGNEKLFF
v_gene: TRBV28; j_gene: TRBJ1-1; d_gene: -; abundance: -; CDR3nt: TGTGCCAGCAAGCTCCCACCAGCGGGCACTGAAGCTTTCTTT; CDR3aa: CASKLPPAGTEAFF
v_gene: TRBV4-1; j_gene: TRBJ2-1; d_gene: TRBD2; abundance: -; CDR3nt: TGCGCCAGCAGCCAAGATGACCTAGCGGGGGGAGGGCAGTTCTTC; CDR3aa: CASSQDDLAGGGQFF
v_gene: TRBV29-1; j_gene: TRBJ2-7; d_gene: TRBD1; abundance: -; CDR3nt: TGCAGCGGGCAGGGACAGGCCTACGAGCAGTACTTC; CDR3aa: CSGQGQAYEQYF
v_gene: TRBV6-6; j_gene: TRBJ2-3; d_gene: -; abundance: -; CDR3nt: TGTGCCAGCAGTCCACCCGGGGGGCCTTACGACACAGATACGCAGTATTTT; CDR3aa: CASSPPGGPYDTDTQYF
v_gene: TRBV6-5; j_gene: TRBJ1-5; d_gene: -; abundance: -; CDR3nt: TGTGCCAGCAGACCACAGGGTCGGGGCAATCAGCCCCAGCATTTT; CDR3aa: CASRPQGRGNQPQHF
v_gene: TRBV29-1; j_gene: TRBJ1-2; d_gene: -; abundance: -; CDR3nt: TGCAGCGTTGAAGATAGTCTTGTGGCAGGGGCTAACTATGGCTACACCTTC; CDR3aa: CSVEDSLVAGANYGYTF
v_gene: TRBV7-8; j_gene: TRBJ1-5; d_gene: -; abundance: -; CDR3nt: TGTGCCAGCAGCTACCGGGAGGGCGGTCAGCCCCAGCATTTT; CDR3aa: CASSYREGGQPQHF
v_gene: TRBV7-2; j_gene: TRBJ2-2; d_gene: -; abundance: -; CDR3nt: TGTGCCAGCAGCCTAAGCGGCACAACCGGGGAGCTGTTTTTT; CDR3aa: CASSLSGTTGELFF
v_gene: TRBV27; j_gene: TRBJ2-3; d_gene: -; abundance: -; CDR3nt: TGTGCCAGCAGTTTATCGTCGGGCGGGACGAAGACAGATACGCAGTATTTT; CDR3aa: CASSLSSGGTKTDTQYF